The subject of this entry is one TCR beta chain. Antigen specificity is unknown. This entry is derived from a study of T cells in Graves' hyperthyroidism and ophthalmopathy. It was RNA transcripts that yielded the amplified TCR beta CDR3 regions. Researchers ran a first-round RT-PCR on the TCR CDR3 using the HTBI primer set. TCRdb analysed the multiplex PCR reads with MiXCR anew, one entry per CDR3 protein. The table lists 500,000 to 600,000 distinct CDR3 sequences, roughly 50% of them singletons. The CDR3 runs to 16 residues. V gave up 5 bases and J gave up 6 bases; unmatched junction bases: 9. CDR1 and CDR2 (germline): MDHEN, SYDVKM. General study points: Prediction of ophthalmopathy progression came a median around 6 months pre-onset.

The J gene is TRBJ1-4, the V gene TRBV28, with 10 nucleotides matching TRBD1. Specimen: peripheral blood or thyroid tissue (not recorded which). The TCR was taken from a woman aged 18-29 years with Graves' hyperthyroidism. The CDR3 loop reads CASSPQTGTGDEKLFF. CDR3 in DNA: TGTGCCAGCAGTCCGCAAACCGGGACAGGGGATGAAAAACTGTTTTTT.